This passage covers 14 T cell receptor beta chains from one sample sequenced in a study of T cell responses to AZD1222 COVID-19 vaccine. Sequencing used immunoSEQ multiplex PCR; TCRdb keeps in-frame clones, though not all of them. The data hold roughly 100,000 clones, with approximately 87% observed a single time. The sample here was peripheral blood, taken 28 days after the second AZD1222 dose. Receptors originate from an adult who received the AZD1222 COVID-19 vaccine.

The V call is TRBV14, the J call TRBJ2-7; TRBD2 matches 11 bases. Unmatched junction bases numbered 1, after V lost 3 bases and J lost 0 bases. Germline CDR1 SGHDN, CDR2 FVKESK. CDR3 length: 15 amino acids. For the CDR3, the DNA is TGTGCCAGCAGCCACACTAGCGGGGGCTCCTACGAGCAGTACTTC. It specifies CASSHTSGGSYEQYF.

The chain uses TRBV7-2 and TRBJ1-6; D perhaps matches TRBD1 (6 bases). The V gene lost 5 bases and the J gene lost 3 bases, with 14 bases spanning the gap. The CDR3 has 16 amino acids. Germline values: CDR1 SGHTA, CDR2 FQGNSA. The CDR3 bases are TGTGCCAGCAGCCCCCGGACAGTGGACTATAATTCACCCCTCCACTTT. It codes for CASSPRTVDYNSPLHF. The variable domain in full, completed from reference TRBV7-2 and TRBJ1-6, reads GAGVSQSPSNKVTEKGKDVELRCDPISGHTALYWYRQSLGQGLEFLIYFQGNSAPDKSGLPSDRFSAERTGGSVSTLTIQRTQQEDSAVYLCASSPRTVDYNSPLHFGNGTRLTVT.

V gene TRBV6-5 combines with J gene TRBJ1-5, with a tentative D call TRBD1 (6 bases). The V and J ends lost 2 bases and 4 bases respectively, with 15 bases between them. The V gene's germline CDR1 is MNHEY and CDR2 SVGAGI. The CDR3 consists of 16 residues. The CDR3, as DNA: TGTGCCAGCAGTTACGGGGGGGCAGTGGGAAATCAGCCCCAGCATTTT. Translation: CASSYGGAVGNQPQHF.

The rearrangement joins TRBV6-5 to TRBJ2-7, with 10 bases identical to TRBD1. Germline V gene sequence: CDR1 MNHEY, CDR2 SVGAGI. This CDR3 region has 14 residues. The J segment lost 6 bases and the V segment lost 6 bases, leaving 8 bases of the junction unmatched. DNA of the CDR3: TGTGCCAGCAGCCAGACAGGGGGCCGGGCCGAGCAGTACTTC. This sequence encodes CASSQTGGRAEQYF.

The gene calls are TRBV2 and TRBJ1-2; 8 bases align to TRBD1. The J segment lost 5 bases and the V segment lost 0 bases, leaving 11 bases of the junction unmatched. Germline values: CDR1 SNHLY, CDR2 FYNNEI. This CDR3 is built from 17 residues. This CDR3 reads CASSEALGTGGSYGYTF. The CDR3 DNA reads TGTGCCAGCAGTGAAGCGCTTGGGACAGGCGGGTCGTATGGCTACACCTTC.

V gene TRBV12-3 or TRBV12-4 combines with J gene TRBJ1-5, with a possible D match to TRBD1 (5 bases). This CDR3 spans 13 amino acids. V lost 8 bases and J 7 bases, leaving 15 bases between the germline ends. Here the CDR3 reads CASSLGGGQPQHF. CDR3 DNA: TGTGCCAGCTCGTTGGGGGGAGGGCAGCCCCAGCATTTT.

This rearrangement joins TRBV29-1 to TRBJ2-1; D not certain. The CDR3 consists of 12 residues. In germline, CDR1 is SQVTM, CDR2 ANQGSEA. Trimming left V 4 bases short and J 5 bases short, with 9 bases between. In DNA, the CDR3 is TGCAGCGTTGTACCCCATGACAATGAGCAGTTCTTC. Translated: CSVVPHDNEQFF.

The gene calls are TRBV12-3 or TRBV12-4 and TRBJ2-3; D not certain. V was trimmed by 5 bases and J by 1 base, leaving 7 bases between them. The CDR3 totals 13 residues. The CDR3 DNA sequence: TGTGCCAGCAGTCTGACCCGCACAGATACGCAGTATTTT. This gives the protein CASSLTRTDTQYF.

The chain links TRBV29-1 to TRBJ2-1, with D perhaps TRBD1 (10 bases). Trimming stripped 7 bases from V and 5 bases from J, with 18 bases between. The CDR3 contains 14 residues. Germline values: CDR1 SQVTM, CDR2 ANQGSEA. DNA of the CDR3: TGCAGCGCTAGCGGGACAGGGGACCACAATGAGCAGTTCTTC. Translated, it gives CSASGTGDHNEQFF.

V gene TRBV27 combines with J gene TRBJ2-1; 9 nucleotides align to TRBD1. The CDR3 has 14 amino acids. From germline, CDR1 is MNHEY and CDR2 SMNVEV (reference sequence). V dropped 7 bases and J dropped 5; count of bases not matched to a gene: 6. Here the CDR3 reads CASKRTGDHNEQFF. The CDR3 DNA reads as TGTGCCAGCAAAAGGACAGGGGACCACAATGAGCAGTTCTTC.

J is TRBJ1-1 and V is TRBV7-8; D is ambiguous. V lost 5 bases, J lost 6 bases, and 16 bases lay in between. Per germline, CDR1 SGHVS and CDR2 FQNEAQ. This CDR3 has 14 residues. In nucleotides, the CDR3 is TGTGCCAGCAGCCGAGAGGGTCAGCGGTCTGAAGCTTTCTTT. Translating gives CASSREGQRSEAFF.

The genes are TRBV6-5 and TRBJ2-1; the D gene is possibly TRBD2 (6 bases). This CDR3 is built from 10 residues. V gave up 6 bases and J gave up 10 bases, with 7 bases separating them. CDR1 and CDR2 from the germline V gene are MNHEY and SVGAGI. CDR3 coding DNA: TGTGCCAGCAGGGGAGGAGAGCAGTTCTTC. Translation: CASRGGEQFF.

The chain joins TRBV9 to TRBJ2-7, with D maybe TRBD2 (6 bases). Per germline, CDR1 SGDLS and CDR2 YYNGEE. The CDR3 runs 17 residues. V shed 0 bases and J shed 3 bases, with 19 bases lying between them. CDR3 sequence reads: CASSVGASDTWGYEQYF. In nucleotides, the CDR3 is TGTGCCAGCAGCGTAGGGGCTAGCGATACGTGGGGCTACGAGCAGTACTTC.

This chain uses TRBV27 with TRBJ1-1; 7 nucleotides agree with TRBD1. The CDR3 sequence is 15 residues long. Unmatched junction bases numbered 10, after V lost 5 bases and J lost 4 bases. Germline V gene sequence: CDR1 MNHEY, CDR2 SMNVEV (reference sequence). This CDR3 reads CASSAPGRGATEAFF. As DNA, the CDR3 is TGTGCCAGCAGTGCACCGGGCAGGGGGGCCACTGAAGCTTTCTTT.